This T cell receptor beta chain is from a study of blood T cell repertoires in COVID-19. Study information: Samples taken during acute and convalescent COVID-19 were collected in the United States, Italy and Spain. From T cells, B-cell-depleted T cells, or PBMCs came the material, which was cDNA or gDNA.

The CDR3 loop spans 13 amino acids. The junction had 7 bases not matched to a gene; V was cut back by 8 bases and J by 3 bases. The germline V gene encodes CDR1 SNHLY and CDR2 FYNNEI. Per the original data handling: Estimation of nucleated cell counts relied on the amplification of reference gene primers. Produced via immunoSEQ multiplex PCR; TCRdb's table is partial and in-frame only. The V and J calls and the clone size are those of that table, but D and trimming were determined from the DNA. The sample lists about 130,000 clones, just under 85% occurring once. This clone ranks as medium-sized. V usage is TRBV2 and J usage is TRBJ2-7; 7 bases line up with TRBD1. The clonotype was recovered from a human donor in a cohort sampled during active COVID-19. The sample consisted of peripheral blood. As DNA, the CDR3 is TGTGCCAGCTCCGGACAGGTCTTCTACGAGCAGTACTTC. This sequence encodes CASSGQVFYEQYF.